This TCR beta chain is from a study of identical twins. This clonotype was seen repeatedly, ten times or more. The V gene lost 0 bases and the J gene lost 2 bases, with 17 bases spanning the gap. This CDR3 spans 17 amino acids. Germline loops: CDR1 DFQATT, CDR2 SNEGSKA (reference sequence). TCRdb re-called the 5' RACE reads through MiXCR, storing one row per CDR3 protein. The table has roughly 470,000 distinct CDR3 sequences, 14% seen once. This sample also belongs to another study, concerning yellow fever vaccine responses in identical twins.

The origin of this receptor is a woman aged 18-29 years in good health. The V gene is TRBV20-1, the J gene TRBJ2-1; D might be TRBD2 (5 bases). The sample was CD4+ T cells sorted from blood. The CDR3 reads CSARDSRRARPYNEQFF. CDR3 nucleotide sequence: TGCAGTGCTAGAGATAGTAGGCGGGCCCGTCCCTACAATGAGCAGTTCTTC.